The entry below gives a single T cell receptor (beta chain) sequence along with its context. Its target is not known. The assay that was used to sequence DNA from cultured CD4+ T cells was the Oncomine TCR Beta short-read assay. TCRdb passed the PCR reads through MiXCR, listing each CDR3 protein once. The sample shows around 27,000 distinct CDR3 sequences, roughly 38% of them seen only once. This entry belongs to a study of vaccination and CD4 T cells after COVID-19. Overall study: Post-vaccination specimens were collected at a median of around 72 days following dose two (range 14 to 241).

Germline-derived CDR1 and CDR2 are DFQATT and SNEGSKA (reference sequence). Unmatched junction bases numbered 10, after V lost 0 bases and J lost 5 bases. CDR3 length equals 16 residues. Regarding time point: late sampling 161 to 241 days after vaccination in three convalescent patients. Indicated treatment: roughly ten-day PBMC culture with coronavirus spike peptide pools or control peptides (ViraFEST assay). ViraFEST expanded antigen-specific T cells with peptide pools, then sequenced TCRs. The sequence derives from a human donor who had recovered from COVID-19. The V and J genes are TRBV20-1 and TRBJ2-1; TRBD2 aligns across 7 bases. The sequences come from CD4+ T cells from blood, cultured in vitro, collected about 7 months after SARS-CoV-2 vaccination. CDR3 residues: CSARDPSGRFNNEQFF. DNA of the CDR3: TGCAGTGCTAGAGATCCTAGCGGAAGATTTAACAATGAGCAGTTCTTC.